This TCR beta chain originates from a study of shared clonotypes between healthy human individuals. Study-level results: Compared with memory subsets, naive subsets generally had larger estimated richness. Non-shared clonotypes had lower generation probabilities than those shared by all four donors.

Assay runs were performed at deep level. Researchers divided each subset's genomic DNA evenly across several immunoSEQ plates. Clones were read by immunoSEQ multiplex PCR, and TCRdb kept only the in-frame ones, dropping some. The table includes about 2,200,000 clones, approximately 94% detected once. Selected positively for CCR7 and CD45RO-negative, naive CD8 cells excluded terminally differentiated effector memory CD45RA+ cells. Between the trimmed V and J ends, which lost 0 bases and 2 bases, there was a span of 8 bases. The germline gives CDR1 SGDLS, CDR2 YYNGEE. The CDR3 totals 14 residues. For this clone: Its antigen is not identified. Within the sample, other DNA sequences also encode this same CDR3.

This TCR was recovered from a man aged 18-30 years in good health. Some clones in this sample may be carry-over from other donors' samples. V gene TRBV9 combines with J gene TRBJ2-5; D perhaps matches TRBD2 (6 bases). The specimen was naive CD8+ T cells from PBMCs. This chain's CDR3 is CASSVGGTQETQYF. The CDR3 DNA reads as TGTGCCAGCAGCGTAGGAGGGACTCAAGAGACCCAGTACTTC.